A selection of T cell receptor beta chains follows, all from one sample in a study of blood T cells in healthy people across ages. TCRdb ran MiXCR on the 5' RACE reads and lists one entry per CDR3 protein. Of 1.5 million to 2 million distinct CDR3 sequences in the sample, approximately 30% were seen once. Sample: blood. The receptors were sampled from a woman aged 30 to 39 in good health. The CDR3 runs from the conserved cysteine through the conserved F or W. Fields, in order: J gene, V gene, CDR3 protein.

>TRBJ1-5|TRBV18
CASSPKGQVGNQPQHF
>TRBJ2-1|TRBV11-2
CASSNTGVGYNEQFF
>TRBJ2-1|TRBV4-3
CASSRGLADLDEQFF
>TRBJ1-2|TRBV14
CASSPTIGGYTF
>TRBJ1-2|TRBV5-5
CASSTWTGLVGYTF
>TRBJ1-4|TRBV14
CASSQDRQGNATNEKLFF
>TRBJ2-5|TRBV7-2
CASSPGLRRETQYF
>TRBJ2-1|TRBV20-1
CSALSGGVYNEQFF
>NA|TRBV3-1
CASGQGLAGSYEQYF
>TRBJ1-2|TRBV20-1
CSARDDREGYTF
>TRBJ2-5|TRBV7-2
CASSRQPDLETQYF
>TRBJ1-2|TRBV4-1
CASSQDDSRGYGYTF
>TRBJ2-2|TRBV7-2
CASSPGAELAGLNTGELFF
>TRBJ1-1|TRBV7-9
CASSETGGKNTEAFF
>TRBJ2-7|TRBV9
CASSVGSSGTSYEQYF
>TRBJ1-5|TRBV20-1
CSATDRDRSQPQHF
>TRBJ2-5|TRBV5-1
CASSLAPLGQETQYF